In its sample, the clone carrying this T cell receptor (beta chain) was seen a few times. The antigen remains unidentified. The use of a sample-barcoded 5' primer and a J-beta primer mix characterized a second PCR of about 7 to 12 cycles. MiXCR, applied by TCRdb to the 5' RACE reads, yields one record per CDR3 protein. The profile shows 1.5 million or so distinct CDR3 sequences, 42% of them singletons. The sample belongs to a study of blood T cells in healthy people across ages. The study's findings and limits: Correlation between TCR beta diversity and naive T cell percentage was strong.

Germline CDR1 MGHRA, CDR2 YSYEKL. The CDR3 runs to 16 residues. V lost 3 bases and J 4 bases, leaving 19 bases between the germline ends. What was sequenced was blood. The chain recombines TRBV4-1 with TRBJ2-7; D is ambiguous. The receptor was isolated from a woman in her late teens or twenties in good health. The CDR3, as DNA: TGCGCCAGCAGCCAGAAGGGATGGGTTCCCGGGTACGAGCAGTACTTC. Its translation: CASSQKGWVPGYEQYF.